What follows are 5 T cell receptor beta chains derived from one specimen sequenced in a study of CD8 T cells in ankylosing spondylitis. Findings and limits, study-wide: Fewer than ten highly homologous variants made up a TCR beta motif that seemed to typify ankylosing spondylitis blood.

TCRdb reprocessed the 5' RACE reads with MiXCR, giving one entry per CDR3 protein. The sample records 470,000 or so distinct CDR3 sequences, 25% to 30% being singletons. No antigen is known for these receptors. The sequencing input was blood, either unsorted or a sorted T cell fraction (not recorded which). The receptors stem from a male donor with ankylosing spondylitis.

The genes are TRBV11-2 and TRBJ2-1; D gene uncertain. This CDR3 is 13 amino acids long. V lost 4 bases and J lost 5, with 9 bases in between. Germline loops: CDR1 SGHAT, CDR2 FQNNGV. CDR3 protein: CASSSRWNNEQFF. CDR3 DNA sequence: TGTGCCAGCAGCTCTAGATGGAACAATGAGCAGTTCTTC.

The sample holds a few counts of this clonotype. This chain connects TRBV12-3 or TRBV12-4 to TRBJ1-1; D possibly corresponds to TRBD1 (6 bases). The CDR3 is 15 amino acids. The germline V and J ends were trimmed by 6 bases and 1 base, with 15 bases remaining between them. The CDR3 region is CASSPLGGWNTEAFF. The CDR3 DNA is TGTGCCAGCAGCCCCTTGGGGGGCTGGAACACTGAAGCTTTCTTT.

This clonotype has only a few counts. The chain carries TRBV12-3 or TRBV12-4 and TRBJ2-3; a possible D gene is TRBD1 (5 bases). Between the trimmed V and J ends, which lost 8 bases and 0 bases, there was a span of 15 bases. CDR3 length equals 15 residues. The CDR3 reads CASSSRQGSTDTQYF. As DNA, the CDR3 is TGTGCCAGCTCCTCTCGGCAGGGCAGCACAGATACGCAGTATTTT.

This sequence joins TRBV7-8 and TRBJ2-7, with D tentatively TRBD2 (5 bases). There are 19 residues in the CDR3. With 5 bases removed from V and 0 bases from J, the gap between germline ends came to 26 bases. CDR1 is SGHVS and CDR2 is FQNEAQ in the germline V gene. CDR3 DNA: TGTGCCAGCAGCACCCTCAAGGAGGCTCTACCGAGAAGCTCCTACGAGCAGTACGTC. It specifies CASSTLKEALPRSSYEQYV.

This clonotype was counted at least ten times. This chain uses TRBV5-1 with TRBJ2-1, with D possibly matching TRBD2 (6 bases). This CDR3 contains 15 residues. From germline, CDR1 is SGHRS and CDR2 YFSETQ. Between the trimmed V and J ends, which lost 0 bases and 1 base, there was a span of 8 bases. DNA for the CDR3: TGCGCCAGCAGCTTGGAGGCGGGGTCCTACAATGAGCAGTTCTTC. Translated: CASSLEAGSYNEQFF.